This is a list of T cell receptor beta chains from one sample in a study of OX40 agonist ivuxolimab in advanced cancers. The assay was immunoSEQ multiplex PCR, and TCRdb's table has in-frame clones only and misses some. The repertoire consists of about 79,000 clones, with about 94% occurring once and the leading ten covering about 10%. The sequences come from CD4+ or CD8+ T cells sorted from blood, collected in a trial of the OX40 agonist ivuxolimab. The receptors stem from an adult with an advanced solid tumor such as melanoma, head and neck, liver or kidney cancer. Each CDR3 is given with its conserved first and last residue. The D gene is left open where the match is weak. A clone size is listed for some rows: how often the clone was seen (once, few, many), or a class if it is expanded.

V,length,J,D,size,DNA,CDR3
TRBV19,16,TRBJ2-7,TRBD1,-,TGTGCCAGTAGTACCGGAGGACAGGCCAATTCCTACGAGCAGTACTTC,CASSTGGQANSYEQYF
TRBV2,18,TRBJ2-7,-,-,TGTGCCAGCAGTGAAGCGCTTGGGGGCGGCCTTAATCCTTACGAGCAGTACTTC,CASSEALGGGLNPYEQYF
TRBV30,12,TRBJ1-1,-,-,TGTGCCTGGAACGAAGGACGGATTGAAGCTTTCTTT,CAWNEGRIEAFF
TRBV19,12,TRBJ1-1,TRBD1,-,TGTGCCACGGACAGGGGGGACACTGAAGCTTTCTTT,CATDRGDTEAFF
TRBV11-2,15,TRBJ2-7,TRBD2,-,TGTGCCAGCAGCGTCCGACTAGCGGGAGCTTACGAGCAGTACTTC,CASSVRLAGAYEQYF
TRBV7-9,14,TRBJ2-5,-,once,TGTGCCAGCAGCTTAGCGGGGCTCCAAGAGACCCAGTACTTC,CASSLAGLQETQYF
TRBV27,14,TRBJ2-7,-,-,TGTGCCAGCAGTTTAGACGGTGGCGGGGTCGAGCAGTACTTC,CASSLDGGGVEQYF
TRBV27,14,TRBJ2-7,-,-,TGTGCCAGCAGTTTACAGGGTACCTCCTACGAGCAGTACTTC,CASSLQGTSYEQYF
TRBV7-3,14,TRBJ2-7,-,-,TGTGCCAGCAGCTTACTTAGCGGTCCCTACGAGCAGTACTTC,CASSLLSGPYEQYF
TRBV30,13,TRBJ2-1,-,-,TGTGCCTTGGGGTGGAGCTCCTACAATGAGCAGTTCTTC,CALGWSSYNEQFF
TRBV27,16,TRBJ2-3,TRBD1,once,TGTGCCAGCAGTCCTGTTGACAGGGTTAGCACAGATACGCAGTATTTT,CASSPVDRVSTDTQYF
TRBV2,13,TRBJ1-4,-,-,TGTGCCAGCAGTCCCAGGGGTGAGGAAAAACTGTTTTTT,CASSPRGEEKLFF
TRBV7-8,11,TRBJ2-7,-,-,TGTGCCAGCAGCTTCGGGCACGAGCAGTACTTC,CASSFGHEQYF
TRBV15,15,TRBJ1-1,-,-,TGTGCCACCAGCAGCCCAAGGGGGGAGGTCACTGAAGCTTTCTTT,CATSSPRGEVTEAFF
TRBV2,12,TRBJ1-6,-,few,TGTGCCAGCAGTGAGGAGGGCTCACCCCTCCACTTT,CASSEEGSPLHF
TRBV7-9,16,TRBJ2-1,TRBD2,-,TGTGCCAGCAGTCCTGGGCCTAGCGGGACCTACAATGAGCAGTTCTTC,CASSPGPSGTYNEQFF
TRBV28,12,TRBJ2-1,-,-,TGTGCCAGCACCAGGGGGGCGAATGAGCAGTTCTTC,CASTRGANEQFF
TRBV6-1,16,TRBJ2-7,-,once,TGTGCCAGCAGTGAGGGATCCGGGACATTTTACTACGAGCAGTACTTC,CASSEGSGTFYYEQYF
TRBV11-1,15,TRBJ1-6,-,-,TGTGCCAGCAGCTTAGCGGGGCCGGCAAATTCACCCCTCCACTTT,CASSLAGPANSPLHF
TRBV19,13,TRBJ1-6,TRBD1,-,TGTGCCGGGGGACAGGGGATGAATTCACCCCTCCACTTT,CAGGQGMNSPLHF
TRBV7-3,14,TRBJ2-1,-,-,TGTGCCAGCAGCCCCGGTGCCCGCTACAATGAGCAGTTCTTC,CASSPGARYNEQFF
TRBV27,14,TRBJ2-3,TRBD1,-,TGTGCCAGCAGTTCCCAGGGGGCCACAGATACGCAGTATTTT,CASSSQGATDTQYF
TRBV6-4,15,TRBJ2-6,-,-,TGTGCCAGCAGTAAACAGAGCTCTGGGGCCAACGTCCTGACTTTC,CASSKQSSGANVLTF
TRBV5-6,16,TRBJ2-1,-,-,TGTGCCAGCAGCTGGGGGCAGGGGGGATCCTACAATGAGCAGTTCTTC,CASSWGQGGSYNEQFF
TRBV7-7,14,TRBJ2-7,-,-,TGTGCCAGCAGCTTCGAGTCAGGGTCCAACGAGCAGTACTTC,CASSFESGSNEQYF
TRBV29-1,12,TRBJ2-2,-,-,TGCAGCGTTGTTAAATCCCCCGGGGAGCTGTTTTTT,CSVVKSPGELFF
TRBV5-8,14,TRBJ2-7,-,-,TGTGCCAGCAGCTTGCCCACAGGCTCCTACGAGCAGTACTTC,CASSLPTGSYEQYF
TRBV9,15,TRBJ1-3,-,-,TGTGCCAGCAGCTGGAATCGGGGACATGGGAACACCATATATTTT,CASSWNRGHGNTIYF
TRBV27,15,TRBJ1-1,-,-,TGTGCCAGCAGTTCCCGTACCCCTGGGAACACTGAAGCTTTCTTT,CASSSRTPGNTEAFF
TRBV19,14,TRBJ1-5,-,-,TGTGCCAGTAGTGTCGGGACACCTAATCAGCCCCAGCATTTT,CASSVGTPNQPQHF
TRBV7-9,13,TRBJ1-5,-,-,TGTGCCAGCAGCTTAAGAGGGAATCAGCCCCAGCATTTT,CASSLRGNQPQHF
TRBV4-1,14,TRBJ2-7,-,-,TGCGCCAGCAGCCAACGTACAAGCTCCTACGAGCAGTACTTC,CASSQRTSSYEQYF
TRBV7-9,16,TRBJ1-3,TRBD1,-,TGTGCCAGCAGCTCAAACAGGGGTTTTTCTGGAAACACCATATATTTT,CASSSNRGFSGNTIYF
TRBV15,15,TRBJ2-5,TRBD1,-,TGTGCCACCAGTTCCAGGGGGTGGTCTCAAGAGACCCAGTACTTC,CATSSRGWSQETQYF
TRBV5-1,13,TRBJ1-5,-,-,TGCGCCAGCAAAGAGGATAGCAATCAGCCCCAGCATTTT,CASKEDSNQPQHF
TRBV30,15,TRBJ2-1,-,-,TGTGCCTGGAGTCTACTTAGCGGAGGATACAATGAGCAGTTCTTC,CAWSLLSGGYNEQFF
TRBV5-6,13,TRBJ2-1,-,-,TGTGCCAGCAGCTTGGAAACCCACAATGAGCAGTTCTTC,CASSLETHNEQFF
TRBV2,17,TRBJ2-1,TRBD1,-,TGTGCCAGCAGTGATGACCCCTACAGGGGACGCTACAATGAGCAGTTCTTC,CASSDDPYRGRYNEQFF
TRBV7-9,14,TRBJ2-7,-,once,TGTGCCAGCAGCGGACGGACGAACTCCTACGAGCAGTACTTC,CASSGRTNSYEQYF
TRBV28,16,TRBJ1-1,-,-,TGTGCCAGCAGTTTAGTGGGGCAACAGGGATTTTTTGAAGCTTTCTTT,CASSLVGQQGFFEAFF